The 16 T cell receptor beta chains below come from one sample, sequenced in a study of cytomegalovirus exposure and HLA in healthy donors. This PCR relied on a set of 60 Vbeta primers and 13 Jbeta primers. Sequenced by immunoSEQ multiplex PCR; TCRdb stores in-frame clones only, minus some. The sample consists of about 230,000 clones, 85% to 90% of them appearing once. Sequencing was done on a sample of PBMCs. All receptors come from a human donor in good health.

This chain uses TRBV30 with TRBJ2-7, with D possibly TRBD1 on 6 matching bases. The V end lost 8 bases, the J end lost 0 bases, and 14 bases lay between the germline ends. CDR3 size: 13 residues. Germline V gives CDR1 GTSNPN, CDR2 SVGIG (reference sequence). The CDR3 nucleotides are TGTGCCGGGGGCTGGACAGCCTCCTACGAGCAGTACTTC. Protein sequence: CAGGWTASYEQYF.

This clone occurred once. The chain recombines TRBV4-1 with TRBJ2-1; TRBD2 aligns across 11 bases. The germline V gene has CDR1 MGHRA and CDR2 YSYEKL. This CDR3 comprises 16 residues. The ends lost 3 bases at V and 7 bases at J; junction bases unmatched: 8. In DNA, the CDR3 is TGCGCCAGCAGCCAGATAGCGGGAGGGGTTGGTAATGAGCAGTTCTTC. This encodes CASSQIAGGVGNEQFF.

The CDR3 sequence: CASIPRLAELQETQYF. The CDR3 DNA follows: TGTGCCAGCATCCCTCGGCTAGCGGAGCTCCAAGAGACCCAGTACTTC. This chain uses TRBV7-2 with TRBJ2-5; the match to TRBD2 covers 7 bases. The CDR3 covers 16 residues. Germline CDR1 and CDR2: SGHTA and FQGNSA. After removal of 7 bases from V and 1 base from J, the junction contained 12 bases not matched to a gene.

This chain links TRBV19 with TRBJ2-3, with 11 bases aligning to TRBD2. The germline V gene has CDR1 LNHDA and CDR2 SQIVND (reference sequence). The CDR3 has 15 residues. With 7 bases clipped from V and 5 bases from J, the junction kept 8 bases outside the gene matches. The CDR3 is CASTPSGRRIDTQYF. The CDR3 region has the DNA TGTGCCAGTACGCCTAGCGGGAGGAGAATAGATACGCAGTATTTT.

The chain recombines TRBV13 with TRBJ2-1; 9 nucleotides line up with TRBD2. Germline CDR1 and CDR2: PRHDT and FYEKMQ (reference sequence). The V gene end was trimmed by 7 bases and the J gene end by 7 bases; junction bases not matched to a gene: 14. The CDR3 extends over 16 amino acids. As DNA, the CDR3 is TGTGCCAGCACCCCTCAGCGATTAGCGGGAGTTAATGAGCAGTTCTTC. Its translation is CASTPQRLAGVNEQFF.

The chain links TRBV15 to TRBJ2-3; tentative D call: TRBD2 (5 bases). The CDR3 is made up of 15 amino acids. Germline CDR1 LNHNV, CDR2 YYDKDF (reference sequence). Trimming removed 4 bases at V and 1 base at J, with 12 bases between. CDR3 in DNA: TGTGCCACCAGCACCGGTGGGAGTCGCACAGATACGCAGTATTTT. Residues: CATSTGGSRTDTQYF.

The V and J genes are TRBV28 and TRBJ1-3; D call uncertain. Trimming stripped 3 bases from V and 0 bases from J, with 12 bases between. The CDR3 sequence is 16 residues long. The germline V gene encodes CDR1 MDHEN and CDR2 SYDVKM. The CDR3 here is CASSFYHRPSGNTIYF. The CDR3 DNA reads TGTGCCAGCAGTTTTTATCACAGACCCTCTGGAAACACCATATATTTT. Combining the CDR3 with reference TRBV28 and TRBJ1-3 gives the whole variable domain DVKVTQSSRYLVKRTGEKVFLECVQDMDHENMFWYRQDPGLGLRLIYFSYDVKMKEKGDIPEGYSVSREKKERFSLILESASTNQTSMYLCASSFYHRPSGNTIYFGEGSWLTVV.

V and J are TRBV30 and TRBJ2-2, with 8 bases that match TRBD2. V shed 3 bases and J 6 bases; nucleotides not matched to a gene: 6. Germline-derived CDR1 and CDR2 are GTSNPN and SVGIG (reference sequence). The CDR3 covers 14 residues. In DNA form, the CDR3 reads TGTGCCTGGAGGGGGACTAGTAGGGCCGGGGAGCTGTTTTTT. Translated, it gives CAWRGTSRAGELFF.

The rearrangement joins TRBV4-1 to TRBJ2-7; 8 bases agree with TRBD2. CDR3 length equals 16 residues. Looked up from germline, CDR1 is MGHRA and CDR2 is YSYEKL. V was clipped by 1 base and J by 3 bases; unmatched bases: 8. The CDR3 nucleotides read TGCGCCAGCAGCCAAGGGGCCGGGAGGGCCTTCTACGAGCAGTACTTC. Amino acids: CASSQGAGRAFYEQYF.

The chain is built from TRBV5-1 and TRBJ2-5; 15 bases align to TRBD2. The CDR3 spans 16 residues. With V trimmed by 4 bases and J by 5 bases, 6 bases remained unmatched. CDR1 SGHRS and CDR2 YFSETQ come from the germline V gene. The CDR3 protein is CASSRTSGRAEETQYF. Here the CDR3 DNA reads TGCGCCAGCAGCCGGACTAGCGGGAGGGCCGAGGAGACCCAGTACTTC.

The J gene is TRBJ2-5, the V gene TRBV6-5; 9 bases map to TRBD1. Germline V gives CDR1 MNHEY, CDR2 SVGAGI. The CDR3 length is 13 residues. Trimming took 11 bases from V and 3 from J; bases not matched to a gene: 7. The CDR3 coding sequence is TGTGCCGTACACGGGACAGGGAAAGAGACCCAGTACTTC. As protein: CAVHGTGKETQYF.

The rearrangement joins TRBV14 to TRBJ2-1; no definite D call. Germline V CDR1 and CDR2: SGHDN, FVKESK. Trimming took off 0 bases at V and 9 bases at J, with 15 bases between the two ends. The CDR3 has 15 residues. Written as DNA, the CDR3 is TGTGCCAGCAGCCAAGACCCCCTCGCGATCGGTGAGCAGTTCTTC. Protein sequence: CASSQDPLAIGEQFF. Based on the CDR3 plus reference TRBV14 and TRBJ2-1, the full variable domain is EAGVTQFPSHSVIEKGQTVTLRCDPISGHDNLYWYRRVMGKEIKFLLHFVKESKQDESGMPNNRFLAERTGGTYSTLKVQPAELEDSGVYFCASSQDPLAIGEQFFGPGTRLTVL.

This clone was found once. The chain is built from TRBV19 and TRBJ2-1, with 7 bases matching TRBD2. The V and J ends lost 5 bases and 3 bases, in that order; junction bases with no gene match: 7. CDR1 LNHDA and CDR2 SQIVND come from the germline V gene (reference sequence). The CDR3 totals 15 residues. The CDR3, as DNA: TGTGCCAGTAGTGAAAGGACTAGTTTCTACAATGAGCAGTTCTTC. Protein: CASSERTSFYNEQFF.

This chain joins TRBV7-3 and TRBJ1-2; D might be TRBD1 (6 bases). This CDR3 spans 14 amino acids. V gave up 5 bases and J gave up 8 bases, with 18 bases separating them. Per the germline V gene, CDR1 is SGHTA and CDR2 is FQGTGA. In DNA, the CDR3 is TGTGCCAGCAGCCAGACGGGGGGCCGGGAAGGCTACACCTTC. Translated, it gives CASSQTGGREGYTF. The full variable domain, rest sourced from reference TRBV7-3 and TRBJ1-2, is GAGVSQTPSNKVTEKGKYVELRCDPISGHTALYWYRQSLGQGPEFLIYFQGTGAADDSGLPNDRFFAVRPEGSVSTLKIQRTERGDSAVYLCASSQTGGREGYTFGSGTRLTVV.

This chain's CDR3 is CAWSASRLPGETQYF. CDR3 sequence (DNA): TGTGCCTGGAGTGCTTCGAGACTACCTGGGGAGACCCAGTACTTC. The chain carries TRBV30 and TRBJ2-5, with a weak D call TRBD2 (5 bases). CDR3 length equals 15 residues. Looked up from germline, CDR1 is GTSNPN and CDR2 is SVGIG (reference sequence). Trimming pared 1 base from V and 5 bases from J, leaving 17 bases between.

CDR3 bases: TGCGCCAGCAGCCCACGGACTAGCGGGAGGGCCTTCGGGGCAGATACGCAGTATTTT. Translating it yields CASSPRTSGRAFGADTQYF. This rearrangement joins TRBV5-1 to TRBJ2-3; 15 nucleotides agree with TRBD2. The germline CDR1 and CDR2 sequences are SGHRS and YFSETQ. Germline trimming cut 4 bases from V and 4 bases from J; bases unmatched to any gene: 13. CDR3 length: 19 amino acids.